The 25 T cell receptor beta chains presented below share a single source sample, sequenced in a study of T cells in Graves' hyperthyroidism and ophthalmopathy. Amplification yielded TCR beta CDR3 regions, with RNA transcripts as the source. HTBI primers drove first-round RT-PCR of the TCR CDR3. In TCRdb, the multiplex PCR reads were re-called with MiXCR into one record per CDR3 protein. The sample holds 800,000 or so distinct CDR3 sequences, over 35% seen once. Sequencing was carried out using blood. Source of these receptors: a young man with Graves' hyperthyroidism.

At least ten counts were recorded for this clonotype. Here the CDR3 DNA reads TGTGCCACACAGGACTTAAACGAGACCCAGTACTTC. Translating it yields CATQDLNETQYF. The chain is built from TRBV10-3 and TRBJ2-5; D is possibly TRBD1 or TRBD2 (5 bases each). Per germline, CDR1 ENHRY and CDR2 SYGVKD. Trimming left V 10 bases short and J 5 bases short, with 14 bases between. This CDR3 region has 12 residues.

This clonotype was observed a handful of times. The chain uses TRBV12-3 or TRBV12-4 and TRBJ1-1; tentatively, D is TRBD1 (6 bases). The CDR3 loop spans 14 amino acids. Trimming removed 5 bases at V and 4 bases at J, with 14 bases between. CDR3 in DNA: TGTGCCAGCAGTCGACGGGGGCTGAGCACTGAAGCTTTCTTT. This translates into CASSRRGLSTEAFF.

The rearrangement joins TRBV12-3 or TRBV12-4 to TRBJ2-7; 8 bases map to TRBD2. The CDR3 is 12 residues long. V trimming: 2 bases; J trimming: 13 bases; junction bases outside the gene matches: 7. The CDR3 DNA reads TGTGCCAGCAGTTTAAATAGCGGGGCCCTTTACTTC. As protein: CASSLNSGALYF.

In its sample, this clonotype was seen a few times. The chain combines TRBV19 with TRBJ2-2; 9 bases are a match to TRBD2. CDR1 is LNHDA and CDR2 is SQIVND in the germline V gene (reference sequence). The CDR3 is made up of 15 amino acids. With 6 bases clipped from V and 6 bases from J, the junction kept 8 bases outside the gene matches. DNA for the CDR3: TGTGCCAGTAGCCTTGGACTAGCGTCTTCCGGGGAGCTGTTTTTT. This gives the protein CASSLGLASSGELFF. The whole variable domain, remainder taken from reference TRBV19 and TRBJ2-2, is DGGITQSPKYLFRKEGQNVTLSCEQNLNHDAMYWYRQDPGQGLRLIYYSQIVNDFQKGDIAEGYSVSREKKESFPLTVTSAQKNPTAFYLCASSLGLASSGELFFGEGSRLTVL.

Comments on this clonotype: The conserved closing phenylalanine or tryptophan is absent in this CDR3, likely reflecting a read error. The chain couples TRBV29-1 to TRBJ2-5; 7 bases are shared with TRBD2. Germline lookup yields CDR1 SQVTM and CDR2 ANQGSEA. The ends lost 7 bases at V and 10 bases at J; junction bases unmatched: 9. The CDR3 extends over 11 amino acids. The CDR3 DNA sequence: TGCAGCGCCGAGTCGGGGGGTGGCCAGTACTTA. Its protein is CSAESGGGQYL.

This sequence joins TRBV29-1 and TRBJ1-1, with D perhaps TRBD1 (6 bases). The CDR3 loop spans 12 amino acids. Between the trimmed V and J ends, which lost 5 bases and 4 bases, there was a span of 11 bases. Per germline, CDR1 SQVTM and CDR2 ANQGSEA. This CDR3 is CSVRKGVTEAFF. The CDR3 DNA reads TGCAGCGTTCGTAAGGGGGTCACTGAAGCTTTCTTT. Based on the CDR3 plus reference TRBV29-1 and TRBJ1-1, the full variable domain is SAVISQKPSRDICQRGTSLTIQCQVDSQVTMMFWYRQQPGQSLTLIATANQGSEATYESGFVIDKFPISRPNLTFSTLTVSNMSPEDSSIYLCSVRKGVTEAFFGQGTRLTVV.

This clonotype has a single count. The chain recombines TRBV10-3 with TRBJ1-1, with TRBD1 identical over 8 bases. In germline, CDR1 is ENHRY, CDR2 SYGVKD. This CDR3 has 19 amino acids. The ends lost 7 bases at V and 1 base at J; junction bases unmatched: 20. The CDR3 is CAIKPDRGGNQPPNTEAFF. CDR3 coding DNA: TGTGCCATCAAGCCCGACAGGGGAGGCAATCAGCCCCCGAACACTGAAGCTTTCTTT.

At least ten counts were recorded for this clonotype. This chain uses TRBV10-2 with TRBJ1-1; D is unresolved. CDR3 length: 13 amino acids. The V and J ends lost 7 bases and 1 base respectively, with 10 bases between them. Germline V lookup: CDR1 WSHSY, CDR2 SAAADI. CDR3 region: CASMSARNTEAFF. The CDR3 nucleotides read TGCGCCAGCATGTCGGCGAGGAACACTGAAGCTTTCTTT.

The chain is built from TRBV7-2 and TRBJ1-3; D perhaps matches TRBD1 (5 bases). Germline V CDR1 and CDR2: SGHTA, FQGNSA. The V gene lost 10 bases and the J gene lost 3 bases, with 19 bases spanning the gap. There are 15 residues in the CDR3. The CDR3 loop reads CATRIDSNYGNTIYF. The DNA for the CDR3 is TGTGCCACCCGTATTGACAGCAACTATGGAAACACCATATATTTT.

This chain uses TRBV2 with TRBJ2-7, with D tentatively TRBD1 (7 bases). Matching the DNA end better, TRBJ2-1 makes the J call doubtful. Germline V CDR1 and CDR2: SNHLY, FYNNEI. The CDR3 contains 13 residues. The CDR3 DNA reads as TGTGCCAACATGGCTCAGGGGGGCAATGAGCAGTTCTTC. Translating gives CANMAQGGNEQFF.

This clonotype was detected many times. The chain joins TRBV7-3 to TRBJ2-5, with 10 nucleotides matching TRBD2. V lost 5 bases, J lost 4 bases, and 4 bases stayed unmatched. This CDR3 contains 14 residues. The germline V gene encodes CDR1 SGHTA and CDR2 FQGTGA. The CDR3 spells CASSVAGGIETQYF. Written as DNA, the CDR3 is TGTGCCAGCAGCGTAGCGGGAGGAATAGAGACCCAGTACTTC.

J is TRBJ2-3 and V is TRBV29-1, with D perhaps TRBD2 (6 bases). This CDR3 region has 16 residues. V lost 4 bases, J lost 4 bases, and 21 bases lay in between. The germline CDR1 and CDR2 sequences are SQVTM and ANQGSEA. CDR3 nucleotides: TGCAGCGTTGTACTTGGGGGGAGTAAGCACCCAGATACGCAGTATTTT. The encoded protein is CSVVLGGSKHPDTQYF.

This clonotype has only one observation. V and J are TRBV4-1 and TRBJ1-3; no clear D. Germline CDR1 reads MGHRA; CDR2 reads YSYEKL. Trimming stripped 2 bases from V and 3 bases from J, with 2 bases between. The CDR3 length is 12 residues. CDR3 residues: CASSQHGNTIYF. DNA for the CDR3: TGCGCCAGCAGCCAACATGGAAACACCATATATTTT.

On this clonotype itself: One junction end does not reproduce the germline sequence, and a read error may be involved. The chain has TRBV9 and TRBJ1-2; 7 bases align to TRBD1. The length of the CDR3 is 13 residues. CDR1 SGDLS and CDR2 YYNGEE come from the germline V gene. CDR3 amino acids: CASSRRQGGGYTF. As DNA, the CDR3 is TGCGCCAGCAGCCGAAGACAGGGTGGTGGCTACACCTTC.

This clonotype showed up just a few times. The CDR3 nucleotides are TGTGCCATCAGTCCGCGAAAGGACCCTGGGACCGGGGAGCTGTTTTTT. Protein sequence: CAISPRKDPGTGELFF. The rearrangement joins TRBV10-3 to TRBJ2-2; D is unresolved. The CDR3 has 16 amino acids. V was shortened by 5 bases and J by 5 bases, with 18 bases between the two germline ends. Germline V lookup: CDR1 ENHRY, CDR2 SYGVKD.

This clonotype was recorded a few times. The rearrangement joins TRBV20-1 to TRBJ1-2; D is ambiguous. Germline CDR1 reads DFQATT; CDR2 reads SNEGSKA (reference sequence). V lost 6 bases, J lost 4 bases, and 18 bases lay in between. The CDR3 length is 14 residues. The chain's CDR3 is CSAADIGDAYGYTF. In nucleotides, the CDR3 is TGCAGTGCGGCTGACATCGGAGACGCCTATGGCTACACCTTC.

This clonotype came up many times. The rearrangement links TRBV10-3 to TRBJ2-7; 11 nucleotides match TRBD2. CDR1 and CDR2 from the germline V gene are ENHRY and SYGVKD. This CDR3 contains 17 residues. V was pared by 0 bases and J by 6 bases, with 10 bases of the junction left unmatched. The CDR3 DNA sequence: TGTGCCATCAGTGAGTCCATCGTAGCGGGAGGGCCAAGCGAGCAGTACTTC. Translating it yields CAISESIVAGGPSEQYF.

This clonotype was detected many times. The chain uses TRBV7-2 and TRBJ1-2; D is uncertain. V lost 4 bases, J lost 0 bases, and 9 bases lay in between. Germline V lookup: CDR1 SGHTA, CDR2 FQGNSA. This CDR3 comprises 14 residues. The CDR3 DNA sequence: TGTGCCAGCAGCTCTGCTCCCTCTAACTATGGCTACACCTTC. Its protein product is CASSSAPSNYGYTF.

This clonotype was counted a few times. The chain combines TRBV7-9 with TRBJ1-1; perhaps TRBD1 as D (5 bases). CDR1 SEHNR and CDR2 FQNEAQ come from the germline V gene (reference sequence). The V end was cut by 5 bases, the J end by 6 bases, with 13 bases between. CDR3 length: 13 amino acids. The CDR3 region has the DNA TGTGCCAGCAGCCGACCCCCGGGGGCTGAAGCTTTCTTT. Protein sequence: CASSRPPGAEAFF.

The rearrangement uses TRBV7-9 and TRBJ2-3, with D perhaps matching TRBD1 (6 bases). Germline V lookup: CDR1 SEHNR, CDR2 FQNEAQ (reference sequence). Trimming took 1 base from V and 5 from J, leaving 13 bases between them. This CDR3 is 15 amino acids long. The CDR3 DNA is TGTGCCAGCAGCTTAGGGCAGGGGCGTAGAGATACGCAGTATTTT. As protein: CASSLGQGRRDTQYF.

This chain links TRBV10-3 with TRBJ2-7, with 7 bases fitting TRBD2. Germline V gene lookup returns CDR1 ENHRY and CDR2 SYGVKD. The CDR3 consists of 12 residues. Here the CDR3 reads CASGRSEYEQYF. The CDR3 nucleotides are TGTGCTAGCGGGCGGTCCGAATACGAGCAGTACTTC.

This clonotype was observed at least ten times. The CDR3 protein is CASIYGPVGETQYF. The CDR3 nucleotides are TGTGCCAGCATTTACGGTCCGGTAGGGGAGACCCAGTACTTC. The chain combines TRBV2 with TRBJ2-5; D is unclear. V lost 7 bases and J 5 bases, leaving 17 bases between the germline ends. Germline assignment: CDR1 SNHLY and CDR2 FYNNEI. The CDR3 runs 14 residues.

The chain has TRBV12-3 or TRBV12-4 and TRBJ1-1, with 8 bases that match TRBD1. This CDR3 comprises 14 residues. V shed 10 bases and J 0 bases; nucleotides not matched to a gene: 7. The CDR3 is CATETGDMNTEAFF. The CDR3 DNA reads as TGTGCCACCGAGACAGGGGATATGAACACTGAAGCTTTCTTT.

This clonotype was recorded a few times. The genes are TRBV6-5 and TRBJ1-5; perhaps TRBD1 as D (5 bases). The CDR3 is 15 residues long. V gave up 6 bases and J gave up 3 bases, with 15 bases separating them. Germline V CDR1 and CDR2: MNHEY, SVGAGI. The CDR3 DNA sequence: TGTGCCAGCAGGGACGGGGGACGGTTCAATCAGCCCCAGCATTTT. Its protein product is CASRDGGRFNQPQHF.

This chain links TRBV5-1 with TRBJ1-5, with a tentative D call TRBD1 (5 bases). The ends were cut back, 4 bases at V and 4 bases at J, with 12 bases in the middle. The CDR3 is 14 amino acids. The germline V gene encodes CDR1 SGHRS and CDR2 YFSETQ. This CDR3 reads CASSQGDNNQPQHF. In DNA, the CDR3 is TGCGCCAGCAGCCAGGGCGACAATAATCAGCCCCAGCATTTT.